This T cell receptor (beta chain) came from a study of cytomegalovirus exposure and HLA in healthy donors. This CDR3 is 15 amino acids long. V was cut by 6 bases and J by 1 base, with 17 bases left in between. Germline V gene sequence: CDR1 GTSNPN, CDR2 SVGIG (reference sequence). Primers: 60 Vbeta forward and 13 Jbeta reverse. Measured with immunoSEQ multiplex PCR; TCRdb has only the in-frame clones, and not every one. The sample records about 180,000 clones, about 82% being singletons. Source material: PBMCs. This receptor was taken from a woman aged 25 to 39 in good health and CMV-seronegative. The chain links TRBV30 to TRBJ2-3, with TRBD2 as a possible D gene (7 bases). The CDR3 DNA follows: TGTGCCTGCCCAAAGGGGGGGGGCGGCACAGATACGCAGTATTTT. As protein: CACPKGGGGTDTQYF.